This is a list of T cell receptor beta chains from one sample in a study of T-cell reconstitution after alpha-beta-depleted transplantation in children. TCRdb reprocessed the PCR reads via MiXCR and lists one record per CDR3 protein. The sample has some 500,000 distinct CDR3 sequences, around 19% seen once. Material: PBMCs from the stem cell graft donor, obtained from the stem cell graft. These receptors were taken from a human donor who donated a stem cell graft to a child with acute lymphoblastic leukemia. CDR3s include the opening cysteine and the closing phenylalanine or tryptophan. The D gene is left open where the match is weak. Where a row states a size, it is once, few, many or the class of an expanded clone; other rows omit it.

CDR3 length | J gene | D gene | clone size | V gene | CDR3 DNA | CDR3 protein
16 | TRBJ2-5 | NA | NA | TRBV9 | TGTGCCAGCAGCGTATCCGGGACAATGTACCAAGAGACCCAGTACTTC | CASSVSGTMYQETQYF
16 | TRBJ2-5 | NA | NA | TRBV29-1 | TGCAGCGTTGAAGATTTTGACGGTACAAACCAAGAGACCCAGTACTTC | CSVEDFDGTNQETQYF
17 | TRBJ2-4 | TRBD1 | few | TRBV28 | TGTGCCAGCAGTCCCCCCGACAGGGGGCTGACCAGCAACATTCAGTACTTC | CASSPPDRGLTSNIQYF
15 | TRBJ2-3 | NA | NA | TRBV29-1 | TGCAGCGTTCACCCTGCCGGGGCCGGCACAGATACGCAGTATTTT | CSVHPAGAGTDTQYF
15 | TRBJ1-4 | NA | NA | TRBV5-1 | TGCGCCAGCAGCTTGGATAGCTCCCTTAATGAAAAACTGTTTTTT | CASSLDSSLNEKLFF
16 | TRBJ2-1 | NA | few | TRBV20-1 | TGCAGTGCTAGAGATCAAGCCGGGGGACTTTACAATGAGCAGTTCTTC | CSARDQAGGLYNEQFF
17 | TRBJ1-3 | NA | NA | TRBV12-3/TRBV12-4 | TGTGCCAGCCTTCACTCCGGGACATTTATCTCTGGAAACACCATATATTTT | CASLHSGTFISGNTIYF
16 | TRBJ1-1 | TRBD1 | NA | TRBV5-1 | TGCGCCAGCAGCCAGGACAGGGGGCTTCTATCCAGGGAAGCTTTCTTT | CASSQDRGLLSREAFF
16 | TRBJ1-3 | NA | few | TRBV20-1 | TGCAGTGCTAGGGGGGACGGGGGCGTCTCTGGAAACACCATATATTTT | CSARGDGGVSGNTIYF
13 | TRBJ1-2 | NA | few | TRBV6-5 | TGTGCCAGCAGTTACGGGTTAAGATATGGCTACACCTTC | CASSYGLRYGYTF
13 | TRBJ2-1 | NA | few | TRBV10-2 | TGCGCCAGCAGTGGGATGACCTACAATGAGCAGTTCTTC | CASSGMTYNEQFF
16 | TRBJ2-2 | NA | NA | TRBV28 | TGTGCCAGCAGTTTAGATAAGGCCTCGGGGAGGCCTCTGCGGTTTTTT | CASSLDKASGRPLRFF